These T cell receptor beta chains were read from a single sample in a study of blood T cell repertoires in COVID-19. Assay: immunoSEQ multiplex PCR; the TCRdb copy retains only in-frame clones and omits some. Of more than 350,000 clones listed, 80% to 90% were seen once; the top ten hold about 2.9%. Sequenced: peripheral blood. These receptors were collected from a woman aged 30 to 39 with COVID-19, enrolled during active disease. Each CDR3 is given with its conserved first and last residue. The order of the fields is V gene, clone size, D gene, J gene, CDR3 DNA, CDR3 protein. The D gene is left open where the match is weak. The size field is filled for only some rows; it gives once, few, many or a size class.

>TRBV6-2/TRBV6-3|.|.|TRBJ1-1
TGTGCCAGCAGTTGGTCAGGCTCCATGAACACTGAAGCTTTCTTT
CASSWSGSMNTEAFF
>TRBV19|.|TRBD2|TRBJ2-3
TGTGCCAGTAGTATAGTTTTACTAGCGGGGGGGAGTCCAGATACGCAGTATTTT
CASSIVLLAGGSPDTQYF
>TRBV10-3|.|.|TRBJ2-7
TGTGCCATCAGTGAGTCTCGACAAACCTACGAGCAGTACTTC
CAISESRQTYEQYF
>TRBV12-3/TRBV12-4|.|.|TRBJ2-3
TGTGCCAGCAGTTTACCGGGTCCAGATACGCAGTATTTT
CASSLPGPDTQYF
>TRBV6-2/TRBV6-3|.|.|TRBJ2-1
TGTGCCAGCAGCCGAACCAGCTCCTACAATGAGCAGTTCTTC
CASSRTSSYNEQFF
>TRBV5-1|.|TRBD1|TRBJ2-3
TGCGCCAGCAGCCCTACCGGGACAGTCCCAGATACGCAGTATTTT
CASSPTGTVPDTQYF
>TRBV3-1/TRBV3-2|.|.|TRBJ2-1
TGTGCCAGCAGCCGGGGTTCGGTCAGGGCGGGGACTCGACCCTGGGAGCAGTTCTTC
CASSRGSVRAGTRPWEQFF
>TRBV28|.|.|TRBJ1-2
TGTGCCAGCAGCCCCCCGGTCCATGGCTACACCTTC
CASSPPVHGYTF
>TRBV28|.|TRBD2|TRBJ2-7
TGTGCCAGCAGGAGGAGCGGGGGATTCTACGAGCAGTACTTC
CASRRSGGFYEQYF
>TRBV6-5|few|.|TRBJ1-6
TGTGCCAGCAGTTACTCGGCAGGGATGAATTCACCCCTCCACTTT
CASSYSAGMNSPLHF
>TRBV19|.|TRBD1|TRBJ2-5
TGTGCCAGTACCCCGACAGGGGGAAGTCAAGAGACCCAGTACTTC
CASTPTGGSQETQYF
>TRBV11-3|few|TRBD1|TRBJ2-2
TGTGCCAGCAGGTCGGGACAGGGGGGAGAAACCGGGGAGCTGTTTTTT
CASRSGQGGETGELFF
>TRBV7-8|.|.|TRBJ2-1
TGTGCCAGCAGCTTAGCGTTCGGAGGGGGCAGCTACAATGAGCAGTTCTTC
CASSLAFGGGSYNEQFF
>TRBV7-2|.|TRBD2|TRBJ2-1
TGTGCCAGCAGCTCGACTAGCGGGAGAACTCCCATGTTCTTC
CASSSTSGRTPMFF
>TRBV6-6|few|.|TRBJ1-2
TGTGCCACCACGGGGTTGGGAGGCTACACCTTC
CATTGLGGYTF
>TRBV6-5|.|.|TRBJ1-6
TGTGCCAGCAGGCGCGGGGGTTCACCCCTCCACTTT
CASRRGGSPLHF
>TRBV7-9|.|.|TRBJ2-3
TGTGCCAGCAGCTACCAGTATACAGATACGCAGTATTTT
CASSYQYTDTQYF
>TRBV2|.|TRBD1|TRBJ2-5
TGTGCCAGCAGTGGAGGACAGGGGGCGGAGACCCAGTACTTC
CASSGGQGAETQYF